Sequencing of this T cell receptor (beta chain) was carried out in a study of T cells in localized non-small cell lung cancer (dated by TCRdb to the early 2020s). Describing the broader study: Comparing tumors with uninvolved tumor-adjacent lungs, the study looked at the T cell repertoires of a few hundred patients with early-stage NSCLC. The cohort was made up of a few hundred treatment-naive NSCLC patients whose localized lung tumors had been resected. A mean age of approximately 66 years was recorded for the NSCLC patients, of whom 129 were male and some 100 were female. The research as a whole found: Uninvolved tumor-adjacent lung showed the highest T cell clonality, higher than tumor, which suggests more focused antigenic responses in the adjacent lung. Higher T cell density in blood was associated with longer overall survival, whereas higher clonality in adjacent lung was associated with shorter survival. Of the top 100 tumor clones, a median of approximately 60 were detected in paired uninvolved adjacent lung; approximately 28 were also among that lung's top 100. Multi-region tumor sequencing was not performed, so intratumor heterogeneity could not be excluded. Since the design was exploratory, TCR variables were selected using unadjusted p-values with no false-discovery rate correction.

The immunoSEQ Assay was used to sequence TCR beta CDR3 regions from DNA. The original pipeline was this. T cell density was computed as TCR beta template counts normalized to usable DNA estimated by amplifying housekeeping genes. Richness was estimated with the preseqR package, extrapolating to 400,000 templates for PBMC samples and 120,000 templates for tissue samples. Clonality was defined by subtracting Pielou's evenness from one. To identify tissue-enriched TCRs, differential abundance testing was run on productive amino-acid clonotypes with a minimum total count of 5 and an alpha of 0.1. The Jaccard Index and the Morisita Overlap Index were used to quantify repertoire overlap between compartments. GLIPH grouped TCR beta CDR3s together with public tetramer-defined viral CDR3s, and a viral motif had to include at least three viral sequences and show V-gene enrichment. The immuneACCESS repertoire file appears here via TCRdb, limited to in-frame rearrangements. These files lack a portion of the clones; in checked studies, under half of the deficit traces to unresolved V genes, and the cause of the others is not known. That table is the source of V, J and clone size, and D and trimming were worked out from the DNA. The sample yields a few thousand clones; roughly 30% were counted once. Of the sample, roughly 15% falls within the top ten clones.

Its CDR3 holds 14 amino acids, cysteine through phenylalanine. The read is trimmed to its CDR3 DNA, 42 bases read in frame from base 1. The trim is 0 bases for V and 1 base for J, with a gap of 6 bases between the germline ends. CDR1 and CDR2 were assigned from the germline V gene as MNHGY and SAAAGT. Uninvolved adjacent lung was taken at least 2 cm from the tumor margin and confirmed free of atypia by two independent pathologists. At diagnosis, tumor, uninvolved tumor-adjacent lung and peripheral blood were collected and then preserved as a mix of FFPE and fresh-frozen material. This clone was found a few times. Its antigen remains unidentified. No quality values exist for individual bases; no much larger clone is one base distant.

The rearrangement combines TRBV6-8 with TRBJ1-1; the D gene remains uncertain. This TCR came from a woman aged 35 to 75 with stage II squamous cell lung carcinoma. This material consisted of normal lung tissue next to the tumor, taken before any cancer treatment. The CDR3 reads CASSYSGGNTEAFF. In nucleotide form, the sequence is TGTGCCAGCAGTTACTCGGGCGGGAACACTGAAGCTTTCTTT.